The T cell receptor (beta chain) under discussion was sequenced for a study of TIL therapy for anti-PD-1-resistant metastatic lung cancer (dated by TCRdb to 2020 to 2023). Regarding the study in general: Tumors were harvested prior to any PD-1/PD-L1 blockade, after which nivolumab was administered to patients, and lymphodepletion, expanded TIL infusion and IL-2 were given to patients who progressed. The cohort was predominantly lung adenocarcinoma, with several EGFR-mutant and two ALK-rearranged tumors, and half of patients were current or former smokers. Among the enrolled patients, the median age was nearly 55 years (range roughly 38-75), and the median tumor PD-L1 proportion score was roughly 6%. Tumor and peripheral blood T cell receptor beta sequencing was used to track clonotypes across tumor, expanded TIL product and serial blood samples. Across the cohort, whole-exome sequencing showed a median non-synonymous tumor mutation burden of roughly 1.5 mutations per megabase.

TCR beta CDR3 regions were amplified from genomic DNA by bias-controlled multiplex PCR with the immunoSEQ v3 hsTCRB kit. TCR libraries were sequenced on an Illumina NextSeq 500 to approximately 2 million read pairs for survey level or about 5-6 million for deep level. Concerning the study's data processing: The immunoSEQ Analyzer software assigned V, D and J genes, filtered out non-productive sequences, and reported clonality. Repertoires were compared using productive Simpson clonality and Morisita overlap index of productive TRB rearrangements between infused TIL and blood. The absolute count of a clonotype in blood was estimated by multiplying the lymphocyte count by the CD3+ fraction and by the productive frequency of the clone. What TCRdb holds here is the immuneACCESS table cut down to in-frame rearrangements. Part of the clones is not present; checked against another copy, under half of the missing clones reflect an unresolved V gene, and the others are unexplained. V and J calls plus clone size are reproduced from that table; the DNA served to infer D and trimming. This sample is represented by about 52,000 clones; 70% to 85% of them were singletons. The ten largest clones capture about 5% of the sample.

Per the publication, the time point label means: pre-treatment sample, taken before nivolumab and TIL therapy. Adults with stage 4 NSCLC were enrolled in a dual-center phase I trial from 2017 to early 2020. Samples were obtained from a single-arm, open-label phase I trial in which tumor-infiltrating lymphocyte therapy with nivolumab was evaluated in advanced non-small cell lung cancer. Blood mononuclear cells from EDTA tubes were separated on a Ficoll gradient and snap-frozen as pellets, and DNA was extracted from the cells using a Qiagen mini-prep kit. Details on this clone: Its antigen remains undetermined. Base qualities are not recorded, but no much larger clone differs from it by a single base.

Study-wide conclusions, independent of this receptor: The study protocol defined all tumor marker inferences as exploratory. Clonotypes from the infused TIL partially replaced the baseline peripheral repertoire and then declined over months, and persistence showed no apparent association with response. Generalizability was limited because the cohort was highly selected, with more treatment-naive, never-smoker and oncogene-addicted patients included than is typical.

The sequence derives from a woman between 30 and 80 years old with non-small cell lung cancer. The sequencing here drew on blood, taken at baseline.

The DNA sequence follows: TGTGCCAGTAGCGGACACCACGGCGGGGAACAGCCCCAGCATTTT. This gives the protein CASSGHHGGEQPQHF. The chain uses TRBV19 and TRBJ1-5; D gene: possibly TRBD1, on 5 matching bases. From its cysteine to its phenylalanine, the CDR3 spans 15 amino acids. The DNA shown is the 45-base CDR3, in frame from base 1. V is cut by 6 bases and J by 7 bases, and the space between the germline ends is 19 bases. According to the germline V gene (reference sequence), CDR1 reads LNHDA and CDR2 reads SQIVND.